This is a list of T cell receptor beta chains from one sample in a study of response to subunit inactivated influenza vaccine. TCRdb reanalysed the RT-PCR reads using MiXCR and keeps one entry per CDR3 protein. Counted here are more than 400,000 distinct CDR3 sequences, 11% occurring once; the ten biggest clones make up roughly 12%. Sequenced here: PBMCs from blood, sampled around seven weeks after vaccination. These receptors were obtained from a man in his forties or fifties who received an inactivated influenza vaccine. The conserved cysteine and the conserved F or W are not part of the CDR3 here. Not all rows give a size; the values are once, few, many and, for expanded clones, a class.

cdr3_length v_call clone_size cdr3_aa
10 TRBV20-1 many STQGGGQPQH
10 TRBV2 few ASTPSGVEQF
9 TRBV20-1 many SASPMWEAF
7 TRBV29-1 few SVGDEQF
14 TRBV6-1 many ASRPKLRGRADTQY
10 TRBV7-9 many ASSLANWIWT
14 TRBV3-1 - ASSLAPGLAGDTQY
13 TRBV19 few ASGQAGGTHDEQF
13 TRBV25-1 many ASSESGQRQETQY
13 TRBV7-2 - ASSRPRGQSTEAF
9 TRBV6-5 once ASTATGELF
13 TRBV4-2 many ASSLAGGLTDTQY
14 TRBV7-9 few ASSSPAGGLSYEQY
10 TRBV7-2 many ASSLPQLEQY
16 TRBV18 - ASSPDYKTTSSYNEQF
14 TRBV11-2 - ASRSWRGAEDTEAF
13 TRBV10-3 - AISAGSGGQETQY
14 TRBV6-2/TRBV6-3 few ASSSPVWSSYNEQF
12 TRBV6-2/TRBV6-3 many ASSRGDSTDTQY
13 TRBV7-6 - ASSLTAGRGYEQY
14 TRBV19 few ASSILGTGATGELF
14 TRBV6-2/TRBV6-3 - ASSSPTGTGANVLT
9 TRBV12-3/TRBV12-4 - ASSSPPAAF
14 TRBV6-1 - ASSPWDRTTGNTIY
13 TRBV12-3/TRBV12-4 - ASSPGPSRNYGYT
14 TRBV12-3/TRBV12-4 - ASSWTSGSYGDTQY
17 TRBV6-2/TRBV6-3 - ASSYLWTSGMFSYNEQF
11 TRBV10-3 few AISENADYEQY
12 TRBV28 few ASRDRFQWHEQY
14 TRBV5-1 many ASSLAPGANTGELF
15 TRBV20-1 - SARGGLAGALSYEQY
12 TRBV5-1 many ASSSGTGSHEQY
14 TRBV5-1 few ASGPGEYKAVETQY
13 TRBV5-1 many ASSHRDNLSHEQF
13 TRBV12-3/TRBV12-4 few ASRSGRANTGELF
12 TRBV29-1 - SVDPGSRGAEQY
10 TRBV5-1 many ASSLSAETQY
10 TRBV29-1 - SSDLNTDTQY
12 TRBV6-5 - ASSYVGSPYEQY
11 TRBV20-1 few SARGQLNEKLF
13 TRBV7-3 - ASSPQARPEGTQY
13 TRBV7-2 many ASSFLAGDTDTQY
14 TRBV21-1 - ASSKGGSRVTDTQY
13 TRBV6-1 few ASRRTSGRSYEQY